Listed here is a single T cell receptor (beta chain). Its specificity is unknown. Other nucleotide sequences in the sample specify the same CDR3. Every one of the donors was a Caucasian adult that lived in Nashville, Tennessee. This record comes from a study of shared clonotypes between healthy human individuals. Study-level findings and limits: Only blood was sampled, and tissue TCR repertoires likely differ from blood ones.

TCRdb keeps only in-frame clones here, not all; method: immunoSEQ multiplex PCR. The repertoire has around 500,000 clones, 70% to 80% of them found once; the top ten carry around 12%. CDR1 is SGHRS and CDR2 is YFSETQ in the germline V gene. Trimming removed 4 bases from V and 3 bases from J, with 12 bases in between. The CDR3 consists of 14 residues. The chain recombines TRBV5-1 with TRBJ2-3, with TRBD2 as a possible D gene (5 bases). Specimen: PBMCs. This receptor was identified in a woman aged 40 to 49 in good health. Some clones in this sample may be carry-over from other donors' samples. The CDR3 loop is CASSPLSGTDTQYF. The CDR3 DNA reads as TGCGCCAGCAGCCCTCTAAGCGGTACAGATACGCAGTATTTT.